This TCR beta chain was sequenced in a study of T-cell reconstitution after alpha-beta-depleted transplantation in children. The CDR3 extends over 14 amino acids. The germline gives CDR1 LGHDT, CDR2 YNNKEL (reference sequence). V was clipped by 6 bases and J by 1 base, with 12 bases between them. TCRbeta library preparation incorporated unique molecular identifiers. MiXCR was run by TCRdb on the PCR reads, yielding one entry per CDR3 protein. Here the sample spans 420,000 or so distinct CDR3 sequences, approximately 10% being singletons. This clonotype was detected a few times. The TCR sequence derives from a human donor who donated a stem cell graft to a child with acute myeloid leukemia. The rearrangement joins TRBV3-1 to TRBJ1-1; a weak D match, TRBD1 (6 bases). The material sequenced was PBMCs from the stem cell graft donor, taken from the stem cell graft. The CDR3 region is CASRYTGWNTEAFF. CDR3 nucleotides: TGTGCCAGCAGATACACAGGGTGGAACACTGAAGCTTTCTTT.